The 13 T cell receptor beta chains presented below share a single source sample, sequenced in a study of OX40 agonist ivuxolimab in advanced cancers. Library construction relied on the immunoSEQ multiplex PCR assay. Drawn from immuneACCESS, this table holds only the in-frame rearrangements with V and J called that TCRdb kept. Clones are partly lost; checked studies trace under half to an unresolved V gene and leave the rest unexplained. Within this sample are 95,000 to 150,000 clones, with around 91% of them counted one time only. Of the sample, 0.55% falls within the top ten clones. The source material was CD4+ or CD8+ T cells sorted from blood, sampled in a trial of the OX40 agonist ivuxolimab. The origin of the receptors is an adult with an advanced solid tumor such as melanoma, head and neck, liver or kidney cancer.

The J gene is TRBJ2-5, the V gene TRBV27; D gene uncertain. The V and J ends lost 6 bases and 0 bases respectively, with 5 bases between them. This CDR3 is 12 amino acids long. In germline, CDR1 is MNHEY, CDR2 SMNVEV (reference sequence). As DNA, the CDR3 is TGTGCCAGCAGCCGGTACCAAGAGACCCAGTACTTC. Translating it yields CASSRYQETQYF.

In this sample, this clone turned up once. This sequence joins TRBV7-2 and TRBJ1-5; the D gene is possibly TRBD1 (5 bases). Trimming removed 2 bases from V and 4 bases from J, with 12 bases in between. CDR1 and CDR2 (germline): SGHTA, FQGNSA. The CDR3 runs to 15 residues. In DNA, the CDR3 is TGTGCCAGCAGCTTAATAGCTAGGGGTAATCAGCCCCAGCATTTT. This sequence encodes CASSLIARGNQPQHF.

The J gene is TRBJ1-5, the V gene TRBV28, with TRBD1 as a possible D gene (6 bases). Germline-derived CDR1 and CDR2 are MDHEN and SYDVKM. V was pared by 8 bases and J by 3 bases, with 8 bases between. This CDR3 spans 12 amino acids. The CDR3 reads CASGDNNQPQHF. The CDR3 bases are TGTGCCAGCGGGGACAACAATCAGCCCCAGCATTTT.

The V gene is TRBV10-2, the J gene TRBJ1-6; D not certain. Germline values: CDR1 WSHSY, CDR2 SAAADI. The CDR3 runs 13 residues. The V and J ends lost 8 bases and 4 bases respectively, with 9 bases between them. CDR3 protein: CASLNLYNSPLHF. CDR3 DNA sequence: TGCGCCAGCCTGAATCTTTATAATTCACCCCTCCACTTT.

The chain recombines TRBV7-2 with TRBJ2-2, with a possible D match to TRBD1 (6 bases). The length of the CDR3 is 15 residues. With 7 bases removed from V and 0 bases from J, the gap between germline ends came to 12 bases. CDR1 is SGHTA, CDR2 FQGNSA, per germline. CDR3 sequence: CASTSGHPNTGELFF. CDR3 bases: TGTGCCAGCACCTCGGGACACCCGAACACCGGGGAGCTGTTTTTT.

V gene TRBV7-3 combines with J gene TRBJ1-3, with 7 bases identical to TRBD1. With 5 bases clipped from V and 0 bases from J, the junction kept 4 bases outside the gene matches. CDR3 length: 15 residues. Per the germline V gene, CDR1 is SGHTA and CDR2 is FQGTGA. The DNA for the CDR3 is TGTGCCAGCAGCCGGACAGGCAACTCTGGAAACACCATATATTTT. The encoded protein is CASSRTGNSGNTIYF.

CDR3 sequence: CASSLGRNTEAFF. CDR3 nucleotides: TGTGCCAGTAGTCTCGGACGGAACACTGAAGCTTTCTTT. The J gene is TRBJ1-1, the V gene TRBV19; D remains ambiguous. V gave up 5 bases and J gave up 1 base, with 8 bases separating them. Germline assignment: CDR1 LNHDA and CDR2 SQIVND (reference sequence). The CDR3 is 13 amino acids. Looking up the rest from reference TRBV19 and TRBJ1-1 gives the full variable domain: DGGITQSPKYLFRKEGQNVTLSCEQNLNHDAMYWYRQDPGQGLRLIYYSQIVNDFQKGDIAEGYSVSREKKESFPLTVTSAQKNPTAFYLCASSLGRNTEAFFGQGTRLTVV.

The genes are TRBV4-3 and TRBJ2-1; D is perhaps TRBD1 (6 bases). The CDR3 contains 14 residues. Germline V gene lookup returns CDR1 LGHNA and CDR2 YSLEER. The V end lost 2 bases, the J end lost 6 bases, and 11 bases lay between the germline ends. The CDR3 nucleotides are TGCGCCAGCAGCCAACAAACAGGGATCAATGAGCAGTTCTTC. Translation: CASSQQTGINEQFF.

J is TRBJ2-7 and V is TRBV19; TRBD2 matches at 7 bases. In germline, CDR1 is LNHDA, CDR2 SQIVND (reference sequence). J gave up 9 bases and V 10 bases, and 12 bases lay outside the gene matches. CDR3 size: 12 residues. CDR3 sequence: CATGEGRTPQYF. Here the CDR3 DNA reads TGTGCCACTGGGGAGGGAAGGACCCCGCAGTACTTC.

The chain recombines TRBV6-1 with TRBJ1-5, with D possibly TRBD1 on 6 matching bases. CDR1 and CDR2 (germline): MNHNS, SASEGT. V was trimmed by 3 bases and J by 7 bases, leaving 19 bases between them. The CDR3 runs 16 residues. CDR3 protein: CASSDMRGTAGQPQHF. CDR3 nucleotide sequence: TGTGCCAGCAGTGATATGAGGGGGACGGCAGGGCAGCCCCAGCATTTT.

V is TRBV11-2 and J is TRBJ2-7; D ambiguous. The germline V gene has CDR1 SGHAT and CDR2 FQNNGV. The CDR3 runs 10 residues. V lost 8 bases and J 3 bases, leaving 5 bases between the germline ends. In DNA, the CDR3 is TGTGCCAGCGGCAACTACGAGCAGTACTTC. It yields the protein CASGNYEQYF. Filled out from reference TRBV11-2 and TRBJ2-7, the complete variable domain reads EAGVAQSPRYKIIEKRQSVAFWCNPISGHATLYWYQQILGQGPKLLIQFQNNGVVDDSQLPKDRFSAERLKGVDSTLKIQPAKLEDSAVYLCASGNYEQYFGPGTRLTVT.

The chain is built from TRBV5-8 and TRBJ2-2; D not certain. Trimming took 5 bases from V and 4 from J, leaving 12 bases between them. This CDR3 is built from 14 residues. Germline V gene lookup returns CDR1 SGHTS and CDR2 YDEGEE. DNA of the CDR3: TGTGCCAGCAGTTTTGGACCCGTCACCGGGGAGCTGTTTTTT. It yields the protein CASSFGPVTGELFF.

The rearrangement links TRBV5-1 to TRBJ2-3; 9 bases fit TRBD2. Trimming cost V 5 bases and J 1 base; bases outside gene matches: 20. Germline V lookup: CDR1 SGHRS, CDR2 YFSETQ. The CDR3 is 20 residues long. CDR3 nucleotide sequence: TGCGCCAGCAGTTCCCCTTTCCCGGGCGGGGGGGTCTACGGCACAGATACGCAGTATTTT. This codes for CASSSPFPGGGVYGTDTQYF.